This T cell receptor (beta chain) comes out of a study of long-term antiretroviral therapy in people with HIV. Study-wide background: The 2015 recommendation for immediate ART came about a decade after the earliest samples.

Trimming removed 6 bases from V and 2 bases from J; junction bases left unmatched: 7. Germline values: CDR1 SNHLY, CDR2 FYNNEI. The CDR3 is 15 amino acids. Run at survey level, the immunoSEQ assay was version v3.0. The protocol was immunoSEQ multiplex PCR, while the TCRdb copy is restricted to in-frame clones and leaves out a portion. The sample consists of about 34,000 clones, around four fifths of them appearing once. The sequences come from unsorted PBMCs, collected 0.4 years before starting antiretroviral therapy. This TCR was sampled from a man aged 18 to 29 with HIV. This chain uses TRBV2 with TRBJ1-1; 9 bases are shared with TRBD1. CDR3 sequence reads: CASRKQGARNTEAFF. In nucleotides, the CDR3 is TGTGCCAGCAGGAAACAGGGGGCGCGAAACACTGAAGCTTTCTTT.